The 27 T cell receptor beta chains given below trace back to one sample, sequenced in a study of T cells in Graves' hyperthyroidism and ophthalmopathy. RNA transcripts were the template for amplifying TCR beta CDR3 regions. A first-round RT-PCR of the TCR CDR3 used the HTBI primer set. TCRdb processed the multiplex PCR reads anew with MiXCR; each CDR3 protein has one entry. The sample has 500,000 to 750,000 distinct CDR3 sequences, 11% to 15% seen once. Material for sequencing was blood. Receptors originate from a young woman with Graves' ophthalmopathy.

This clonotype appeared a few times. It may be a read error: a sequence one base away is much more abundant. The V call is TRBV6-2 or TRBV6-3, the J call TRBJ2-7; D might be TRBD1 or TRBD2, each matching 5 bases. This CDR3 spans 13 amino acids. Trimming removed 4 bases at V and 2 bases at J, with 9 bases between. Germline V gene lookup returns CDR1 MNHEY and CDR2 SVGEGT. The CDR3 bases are TGTGCCAGCAGTTCGGGACGGACCTACGAGCAGTACTTC. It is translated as CASSSGRTYEQYF.

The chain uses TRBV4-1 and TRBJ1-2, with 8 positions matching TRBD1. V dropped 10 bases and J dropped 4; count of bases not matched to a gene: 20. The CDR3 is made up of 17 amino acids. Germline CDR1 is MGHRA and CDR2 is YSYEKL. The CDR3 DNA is TGCGCCACCTCAGCGGCGGCCCGGACAGGGTCGGGCTATGGCTACACCTTC. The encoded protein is CATSAAARTGSGYGYTF.

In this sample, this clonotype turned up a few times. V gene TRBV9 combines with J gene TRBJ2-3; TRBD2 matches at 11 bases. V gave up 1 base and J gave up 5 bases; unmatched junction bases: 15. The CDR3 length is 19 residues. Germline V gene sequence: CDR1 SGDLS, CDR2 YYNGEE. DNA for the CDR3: TGTGCCAGCAGCGTAACTAGCGGGAGTCGGTCCCGGGCGGGAGATACGCAGTATTTT. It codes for CASSVTSGSRSRAGDTQYF.

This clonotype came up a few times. The CDR3 is CASSQERPGEDEQYF. For the CDR3, the DNA is TGTGCCAGCAGCCAAGAAAGACCAGGTGAGGACGAGCAGTACTTC. The chain has TRBV2 and TRBJ2-7; D gene ambiguous. The CDR3 extends over 15 amino acids. V lost 6 bases and J lost 5, with 20 bases in between. CDR1 is SNHLY, CDR2 FYNNEI, per germline.

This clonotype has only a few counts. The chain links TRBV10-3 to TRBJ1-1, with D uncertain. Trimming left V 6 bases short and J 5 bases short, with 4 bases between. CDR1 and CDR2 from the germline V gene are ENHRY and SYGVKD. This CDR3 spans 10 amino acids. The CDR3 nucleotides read TGTGCCATCAGGGTGACTGAAGCTTTCTTT. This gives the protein CAIRVTEAFF.

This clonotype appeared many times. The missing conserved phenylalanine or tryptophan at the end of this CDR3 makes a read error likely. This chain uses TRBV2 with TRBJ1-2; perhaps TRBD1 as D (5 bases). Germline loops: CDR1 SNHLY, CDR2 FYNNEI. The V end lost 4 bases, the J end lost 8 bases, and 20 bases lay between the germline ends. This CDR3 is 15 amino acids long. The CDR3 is CASSVGTGRVGGYTL. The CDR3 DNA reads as TGTGCCAGCAGTGTGGGGACCGGTCGTGTGGGAGGCTACACCCTC.

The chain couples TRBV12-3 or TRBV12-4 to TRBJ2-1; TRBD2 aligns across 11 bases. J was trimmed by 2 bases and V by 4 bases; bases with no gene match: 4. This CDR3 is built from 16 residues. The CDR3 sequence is CASSSTTSGTYNEQFF. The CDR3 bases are TGTGCCAGCAGTTCGACGACTAGCGGGACCTACAATGAGCAGTTCTTC.

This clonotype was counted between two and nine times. CDR3 sequence: CASSQDRGLRSYEQYF. CDR3 sequence (DNA): TGCGCCAGCAGCCAAGATAGAGGGTTGAGGTCCTACGAGCAGTACTTC. V and J are TRBV4-3 and TRBJ2-7; possibly TRBD2 for D (5 bases). The V gene's germline CDR1 is LGHNA and CDR2 YSLEER. Between the trimmed V and J ends, which lost 0 bases and 1 base, there was a span of 13 bases. This CDR3 comprises 16 residues.

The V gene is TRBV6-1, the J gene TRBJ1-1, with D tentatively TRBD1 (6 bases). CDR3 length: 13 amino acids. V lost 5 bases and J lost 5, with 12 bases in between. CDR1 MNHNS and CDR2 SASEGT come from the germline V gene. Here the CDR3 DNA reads TGTGCCAGCAGTCCGGGGGGGCGAACTGAAGCTTTCTTT. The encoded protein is CASSPGGRTEAFF.

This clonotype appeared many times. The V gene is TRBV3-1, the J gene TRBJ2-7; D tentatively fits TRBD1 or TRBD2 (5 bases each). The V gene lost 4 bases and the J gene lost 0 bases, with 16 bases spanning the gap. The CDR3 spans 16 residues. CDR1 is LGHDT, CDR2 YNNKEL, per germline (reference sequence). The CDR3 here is CASSPRDRSYSYEQYF. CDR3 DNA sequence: TGTGCCAGCAGCCCCAGGGACCGCTCTTACTCCTACGAGCAGTACTTC.

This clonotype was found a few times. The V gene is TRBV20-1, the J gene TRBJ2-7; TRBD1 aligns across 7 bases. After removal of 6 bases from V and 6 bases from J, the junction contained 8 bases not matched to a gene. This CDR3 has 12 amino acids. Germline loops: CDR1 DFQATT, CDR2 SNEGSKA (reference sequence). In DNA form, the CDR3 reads TGCAGTGCCCAAGGACAGGCCGGCGAGCAGTACTTC. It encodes CSAQGQAGEQYF.

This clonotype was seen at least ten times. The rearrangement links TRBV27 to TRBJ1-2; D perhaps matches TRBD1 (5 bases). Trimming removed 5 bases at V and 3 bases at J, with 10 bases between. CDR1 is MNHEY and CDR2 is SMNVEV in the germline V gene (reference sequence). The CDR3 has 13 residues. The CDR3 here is CASSNGGYYGYTF. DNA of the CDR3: TGTGCCAGCAGTAATGGGGGATACTATGGCTACACCTTC.

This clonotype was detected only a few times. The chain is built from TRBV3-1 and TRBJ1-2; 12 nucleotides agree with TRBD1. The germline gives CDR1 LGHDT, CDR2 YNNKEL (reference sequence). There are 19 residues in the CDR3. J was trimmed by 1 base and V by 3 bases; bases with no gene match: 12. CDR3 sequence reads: CASSHPPGQGAGFNYGYTF. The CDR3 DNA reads TGTGCCAGCAGCCACCCCCCGGGACAGGGGGCTGGCTTTAACTATGGCTACACCTTC. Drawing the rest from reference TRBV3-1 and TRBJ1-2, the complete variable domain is DTAVSQTPKYLVTQMGNDKSIKCEQNLGHDTMYWYKQDSKKFLKIMFSYNNKELIINETVPNRFSPKSPDKAHLNLHINSLELGDSAVYFCASSHPPGQGAGFNYGYTFGSGTRLTVV.

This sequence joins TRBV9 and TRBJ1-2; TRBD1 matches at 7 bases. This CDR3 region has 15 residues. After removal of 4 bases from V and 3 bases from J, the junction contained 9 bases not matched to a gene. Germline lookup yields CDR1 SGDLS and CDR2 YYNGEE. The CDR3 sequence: CASSPWDSFDYGYTF. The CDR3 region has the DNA TGTGCCAGCAGCCCCTGGGACAGTTTCGACTATGGCTACACCTTC.

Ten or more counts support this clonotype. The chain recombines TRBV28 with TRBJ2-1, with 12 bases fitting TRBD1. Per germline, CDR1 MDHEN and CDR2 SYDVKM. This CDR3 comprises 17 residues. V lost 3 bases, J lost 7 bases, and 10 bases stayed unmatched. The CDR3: CASSLPGQGALLNEQFF. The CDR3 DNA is TGTGCCAGCAGTTTGCCGGGACAGGGGGCCCTATTGAATGAGCAGTTCTTC.

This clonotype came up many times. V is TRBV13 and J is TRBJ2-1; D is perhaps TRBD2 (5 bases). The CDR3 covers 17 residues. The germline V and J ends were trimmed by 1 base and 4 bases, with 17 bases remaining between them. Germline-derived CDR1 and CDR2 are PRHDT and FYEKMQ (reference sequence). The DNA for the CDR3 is TGTGCCAGCAGCTTAGTCGGCGGGTCCGACCTTTACAATGAGCAGTTCTTC. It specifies CASSLVGGSDLYNEQFF.

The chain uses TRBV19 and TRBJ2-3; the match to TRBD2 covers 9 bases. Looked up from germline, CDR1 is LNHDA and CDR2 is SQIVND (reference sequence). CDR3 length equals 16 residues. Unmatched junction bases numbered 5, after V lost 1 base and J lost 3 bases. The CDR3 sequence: CASSIAGLASTDTQYF. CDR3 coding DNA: TGTGCCAGTAGTATAGCCGGACTAGCGAGTACAGATACGCAGTATTTT.

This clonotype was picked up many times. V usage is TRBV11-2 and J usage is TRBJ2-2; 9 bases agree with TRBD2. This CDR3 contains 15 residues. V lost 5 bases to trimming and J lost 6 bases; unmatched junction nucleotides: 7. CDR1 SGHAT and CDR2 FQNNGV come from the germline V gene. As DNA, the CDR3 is TGTGCCAGCAGCCCCGTAGCGGGAGTGGCCGGGGAGCTGTTTTTT. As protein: CASSPVAGVAGELFF.

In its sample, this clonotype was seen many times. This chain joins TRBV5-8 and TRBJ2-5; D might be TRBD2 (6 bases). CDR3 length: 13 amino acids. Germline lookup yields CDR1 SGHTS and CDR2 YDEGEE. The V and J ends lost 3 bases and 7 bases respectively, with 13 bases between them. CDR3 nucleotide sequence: TGTGCCAGCAGCTGGGGAGGTGGGGGGACCCAGTACTTC. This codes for CASSWGGGGTQYF.

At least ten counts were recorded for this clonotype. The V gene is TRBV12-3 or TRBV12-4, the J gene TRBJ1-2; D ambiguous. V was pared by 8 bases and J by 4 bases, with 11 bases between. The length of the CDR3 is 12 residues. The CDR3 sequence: CASDDLFYGYTF. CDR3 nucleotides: TGTGCCAGCGATGACCTTTTCTATGGCTACACCTTC.

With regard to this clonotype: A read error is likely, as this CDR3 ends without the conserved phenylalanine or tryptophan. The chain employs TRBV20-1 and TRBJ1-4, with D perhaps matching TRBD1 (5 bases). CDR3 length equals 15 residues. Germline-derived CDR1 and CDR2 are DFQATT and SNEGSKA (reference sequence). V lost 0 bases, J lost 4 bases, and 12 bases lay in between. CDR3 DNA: TGCAGTGCTAGAGATTATCAGGACAATAATGAAAAACTGTTTCTT. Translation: CSARDYQDNNEKLFL.

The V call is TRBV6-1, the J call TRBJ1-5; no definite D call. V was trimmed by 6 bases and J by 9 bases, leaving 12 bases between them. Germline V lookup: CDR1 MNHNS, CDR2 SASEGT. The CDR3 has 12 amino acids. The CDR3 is CASSNGDRPQHF. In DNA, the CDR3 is TGTGCCAGCAGCAACGGAGATCGGCCCCAGCATTTT.

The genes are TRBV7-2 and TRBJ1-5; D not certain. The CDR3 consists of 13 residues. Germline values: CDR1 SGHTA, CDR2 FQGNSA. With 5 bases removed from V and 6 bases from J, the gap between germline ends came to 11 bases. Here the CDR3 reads CASSPVEGQPQHF. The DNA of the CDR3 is TGTGCCAGCAGCCCCGTGGAGGGTCAGCCCCAGCATTTT.

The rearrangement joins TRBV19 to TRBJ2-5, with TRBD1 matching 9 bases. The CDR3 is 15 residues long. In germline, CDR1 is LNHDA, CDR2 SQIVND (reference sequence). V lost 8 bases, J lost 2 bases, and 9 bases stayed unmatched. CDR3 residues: CASARDRERQETQYF. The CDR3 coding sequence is TGTGCCAGTGCCAGGGACAGGGAGCGTCAAGAGACCCAGTACTTC.

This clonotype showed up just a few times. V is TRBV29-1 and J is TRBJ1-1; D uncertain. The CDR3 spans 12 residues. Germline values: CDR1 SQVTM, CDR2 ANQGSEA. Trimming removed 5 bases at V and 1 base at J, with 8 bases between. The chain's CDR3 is CSVRARNTEAFF. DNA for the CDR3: TGCAGCGTTAGGGCGAGGAACACTGAAGCTTTCTTT.

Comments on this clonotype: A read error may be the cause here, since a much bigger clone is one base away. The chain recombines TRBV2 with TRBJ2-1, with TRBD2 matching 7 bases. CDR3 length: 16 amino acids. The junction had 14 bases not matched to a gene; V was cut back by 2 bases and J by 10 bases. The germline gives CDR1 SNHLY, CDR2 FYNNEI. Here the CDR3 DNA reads TGTGCCAGCAGTGAATTAGGGGACGGGGGGTTTTGGGAGCAGTTCTTC. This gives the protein CASSELGDGGFWEQFF.

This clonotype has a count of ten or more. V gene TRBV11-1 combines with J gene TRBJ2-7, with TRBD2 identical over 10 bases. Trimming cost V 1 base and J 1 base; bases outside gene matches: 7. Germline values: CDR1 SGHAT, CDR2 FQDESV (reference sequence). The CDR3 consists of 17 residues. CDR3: CASSLDSGTSVSYEQYF. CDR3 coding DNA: TGTGCCAGCAGCTTAGACTCAGGGACTAGCGTTTCCTACGAGCAGTACTTC.